What follows is one TCR beta chain and its context. The repertoire was sequenced with immunoSEQ multiplex PCR; TCRdb's copy has only in-frame clones and lacks some. The table shows 150,000 to 200,000 clones, with roughly 88% occurring only once. Looked up from germline, CDR1 is SGHVS and CDR2 is FQNEAQ. The germline V and J ends were trimmed by 0 bases and 6 bases, with 12 bases remaining between them. This CDR3 is built from 15 residues. The data were taken from a study of blood T cell repertoires in COVID-19. At the level of the study: Both acute and convalescent COVID-19 samples were obtained from the United States, Italy and Spain.

This TCR came from a man younger than 35 with acute or convalescent COVID-19. The gene calls are TRBV7-8 and TRBJ2-1, with D unresolved. Sequencing was carried out using peripheral blood. The CDR3: CASSLAVLASNEQFF. The CDR3 nucleotides read TGTGCCAGCAGCTTAGCAGTCCTGGCCAGCAATGAGCAGTTCTTC.